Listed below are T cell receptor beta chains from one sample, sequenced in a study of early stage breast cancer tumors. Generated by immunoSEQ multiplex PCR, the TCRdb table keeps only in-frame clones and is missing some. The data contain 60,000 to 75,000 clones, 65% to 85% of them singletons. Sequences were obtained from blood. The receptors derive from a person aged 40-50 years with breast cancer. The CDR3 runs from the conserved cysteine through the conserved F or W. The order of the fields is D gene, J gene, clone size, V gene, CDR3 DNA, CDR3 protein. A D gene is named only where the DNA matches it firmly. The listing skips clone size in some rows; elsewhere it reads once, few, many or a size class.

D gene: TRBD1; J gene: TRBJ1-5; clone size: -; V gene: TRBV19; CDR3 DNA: TGTGCCAGTAGTATAGATCGGACAGGGAATAATCAGCCCCAGCATTTT; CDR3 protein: CASSIDRTGNNQPQHF
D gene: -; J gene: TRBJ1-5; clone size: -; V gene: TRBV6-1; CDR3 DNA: TGTGCCAGCAGTCCCGACACAGGGCCGAATCAGCCCCAGCATTTT; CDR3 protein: CASSPDTGPNQPQHF
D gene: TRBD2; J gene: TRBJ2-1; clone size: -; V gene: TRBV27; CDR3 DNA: TGTGCCAGCAGCCCGTTTAGCGGGAGCGCCTACAATGAGCAGTTCTTC; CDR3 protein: CASSPFSGSAYNEQFF
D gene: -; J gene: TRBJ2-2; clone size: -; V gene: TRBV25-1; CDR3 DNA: TGTGCCAGCAGTGAGGCAGAAAACACCGGGGAGCTGTTTTTT; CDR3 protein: CASSEAENTGELFF
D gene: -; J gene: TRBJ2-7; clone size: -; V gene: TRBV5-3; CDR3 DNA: TGTGCCAGAAGCATTCCGGTTCGTCCCTACGAGCAGTACTTC; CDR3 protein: CARSIPVRPYEQYF
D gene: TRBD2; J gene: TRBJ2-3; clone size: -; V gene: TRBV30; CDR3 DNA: TGTGCCTGGAGTACCGGACTAGCGGGAGTAGATACGCAGTATTTT; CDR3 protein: CAWSTGLAGVDTQYF
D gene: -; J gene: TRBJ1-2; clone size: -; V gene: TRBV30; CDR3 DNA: TGTGCCTGGAGTGGAGGGTGGCAGGGTCCTGGCTACACCTTC; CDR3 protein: CAWSGGWQGPGYTF
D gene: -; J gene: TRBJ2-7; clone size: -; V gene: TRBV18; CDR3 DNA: TGTGCCAGCTCACCAGGGGGTTTCGAGCAGTACTTC; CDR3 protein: CASSPGGFEQYF
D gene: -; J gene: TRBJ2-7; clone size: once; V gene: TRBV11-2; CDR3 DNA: TGTGCCAGCAGCTCCTACAGAGATTCTTACGAGCAGTACTTC; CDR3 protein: CASSSYRDSYEQYF
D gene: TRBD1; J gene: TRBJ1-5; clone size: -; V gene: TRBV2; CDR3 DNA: TGTGCCAGCAGAGAGCGACAGGGGGCGAGCAATCAGCCCCAGCATTTT; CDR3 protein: CASRERQGASNQPQHF
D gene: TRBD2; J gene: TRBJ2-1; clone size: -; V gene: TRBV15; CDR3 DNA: TGTGCCACCAGCACGATAGCGGGAGACTACAATGAGCAGTTCTTC; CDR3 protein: CATSTIAGDYNEQFF
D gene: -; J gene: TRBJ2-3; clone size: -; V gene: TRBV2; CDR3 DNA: TGTGCCAGCATTTCTGGGTACACAGATACGCAGTATTTT; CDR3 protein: CASISGYTDTQYF
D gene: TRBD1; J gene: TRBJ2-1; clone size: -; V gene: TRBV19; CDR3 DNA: TGTGCCAGTAGTAAAACCGGGACAGGATACAATGAGCAGTTCTTC; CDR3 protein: CASSKTGTGYNEQFF
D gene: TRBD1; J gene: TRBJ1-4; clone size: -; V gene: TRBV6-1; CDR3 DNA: TGTGCCAGCAGAGGACAGGGTCGGGATGAAAAACTGTTTTTT; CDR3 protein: CASRGQGRDEKLFF
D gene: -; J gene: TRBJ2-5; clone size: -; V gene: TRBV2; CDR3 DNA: TGTGCCAGCAACAGGGCGGAGACCCAGTACTTC; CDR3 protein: CASNRAETQYF
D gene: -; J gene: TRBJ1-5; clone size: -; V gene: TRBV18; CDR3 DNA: TGTGCCAGCTCACCTCGTTCGAGCAATCAGCCCCAGCATTTT; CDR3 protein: CASSPRSSNQPQHF
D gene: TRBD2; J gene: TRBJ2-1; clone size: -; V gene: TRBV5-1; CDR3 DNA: TGCGCCAGCAGCTTAAACGGGGGGGTGGACAATGAGCAGTTCTTC; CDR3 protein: CASSLNGGVDNEQFF
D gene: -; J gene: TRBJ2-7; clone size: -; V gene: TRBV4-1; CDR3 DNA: TGCGCCAGCAGCCAAGATTCAGGGGCTTACGAGCAGTACTTC; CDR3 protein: CASSQDSGAYEQYF
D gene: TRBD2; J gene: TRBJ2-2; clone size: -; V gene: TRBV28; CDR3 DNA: TGTGCCAGCAGTTTGAGACTAGCGGGACACACCGGGGAGCTGTTTTTT; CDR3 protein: CASSLRLAGHTGELFF
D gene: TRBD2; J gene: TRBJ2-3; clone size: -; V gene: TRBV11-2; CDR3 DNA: TGTGCCAGCAGTTTTACTAGCGGGACAGATACGCAGTATTTT; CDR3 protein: CASSFTSGTDTQYF
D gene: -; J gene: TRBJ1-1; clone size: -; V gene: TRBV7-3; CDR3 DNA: TGTGCCAGCAGCCGAGCGGGGGGGCTGGAGAACACTGAAGCTTTCTTT; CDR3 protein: CASSRAGGLENTEAFF
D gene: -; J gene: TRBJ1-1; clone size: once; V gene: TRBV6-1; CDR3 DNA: TGTGCCAGCAGTGAACAGGGGTGGACTGAAGCTTTCTTT; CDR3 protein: CASSEQGWTEAFF
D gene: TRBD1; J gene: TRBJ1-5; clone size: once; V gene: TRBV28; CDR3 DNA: TGTGCCAGCACCGTTGACAGGGCGGATCAGCCCCAGCATTTT; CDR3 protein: CASTVDRADQPQHF
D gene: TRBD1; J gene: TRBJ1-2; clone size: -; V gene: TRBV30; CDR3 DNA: TGTGCCTGGGCCCCGACAGGGGACTATGGCTACACCTTC; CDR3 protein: CAWAPTGDYGYTF